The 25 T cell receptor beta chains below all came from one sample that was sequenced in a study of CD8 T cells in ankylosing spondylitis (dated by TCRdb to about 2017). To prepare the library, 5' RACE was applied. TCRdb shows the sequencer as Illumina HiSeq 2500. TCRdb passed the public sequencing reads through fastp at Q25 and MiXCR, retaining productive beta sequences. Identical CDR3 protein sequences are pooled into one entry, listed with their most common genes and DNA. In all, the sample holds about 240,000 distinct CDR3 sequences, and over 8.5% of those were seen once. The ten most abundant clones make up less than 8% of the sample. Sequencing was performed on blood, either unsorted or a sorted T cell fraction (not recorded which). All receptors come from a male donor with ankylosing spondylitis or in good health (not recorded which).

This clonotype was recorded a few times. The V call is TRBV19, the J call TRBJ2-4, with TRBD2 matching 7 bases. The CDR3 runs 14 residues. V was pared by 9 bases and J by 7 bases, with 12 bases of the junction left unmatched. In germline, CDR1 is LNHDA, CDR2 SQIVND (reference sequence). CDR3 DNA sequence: TGTGCCAGCCGATTGGGGGGGGAGTCGAACATTCAGTACTTC. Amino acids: CASRLGGESNIQYF.

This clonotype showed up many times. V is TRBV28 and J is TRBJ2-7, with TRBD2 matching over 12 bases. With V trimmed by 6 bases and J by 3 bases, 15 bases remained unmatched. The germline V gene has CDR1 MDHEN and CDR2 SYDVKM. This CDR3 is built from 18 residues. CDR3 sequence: CASSRPGLAGSLNYEQYF. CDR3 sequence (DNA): TGTGCCAGCAGCCGACCTGGACTAGCGGGATCTCTTAACTACGAGCAGTACTTC.

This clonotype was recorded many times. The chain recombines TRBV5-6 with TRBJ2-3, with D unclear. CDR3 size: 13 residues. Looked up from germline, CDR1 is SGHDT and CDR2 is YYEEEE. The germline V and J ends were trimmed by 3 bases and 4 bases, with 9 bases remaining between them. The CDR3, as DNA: TGTGCCAGCAGCTACTTATCCGCAGATACGCAGTATTTT. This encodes CASSYLSADTQYF.

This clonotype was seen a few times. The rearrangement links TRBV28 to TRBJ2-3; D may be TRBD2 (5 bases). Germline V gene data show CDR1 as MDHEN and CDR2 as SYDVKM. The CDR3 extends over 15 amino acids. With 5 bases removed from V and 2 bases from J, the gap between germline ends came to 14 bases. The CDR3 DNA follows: TGTGCCAGCAGTCGCCTCGGGGATAACACAGATACGCAGTATTTT. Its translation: CASSRLGDNTDTQYF. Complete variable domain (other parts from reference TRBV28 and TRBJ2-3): DVKVTQSSRYLVKRTGEKVFLECVQDMDHENMFWYRQDPGLGLRLIYFSYDVKMKEKGDIPEGYSVSREKKERFSLILESASTNQTSMYLCASSRLGDNTDTQYFGPGTRLTVL.

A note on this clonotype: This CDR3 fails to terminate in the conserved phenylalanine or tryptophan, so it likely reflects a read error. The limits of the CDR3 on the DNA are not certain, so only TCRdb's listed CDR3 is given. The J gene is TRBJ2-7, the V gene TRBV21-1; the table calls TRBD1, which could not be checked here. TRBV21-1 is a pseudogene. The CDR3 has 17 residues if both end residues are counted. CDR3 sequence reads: CASSKVSDGGSAYEQYL.

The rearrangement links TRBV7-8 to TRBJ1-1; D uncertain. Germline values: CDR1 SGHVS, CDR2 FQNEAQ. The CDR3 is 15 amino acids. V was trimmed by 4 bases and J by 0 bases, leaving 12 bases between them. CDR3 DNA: TGTGCCAGCAGCTCCAAGACGGGGATGAACACTGAAGCTTTCTTT. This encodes CASSSKTGMNTEAFF.

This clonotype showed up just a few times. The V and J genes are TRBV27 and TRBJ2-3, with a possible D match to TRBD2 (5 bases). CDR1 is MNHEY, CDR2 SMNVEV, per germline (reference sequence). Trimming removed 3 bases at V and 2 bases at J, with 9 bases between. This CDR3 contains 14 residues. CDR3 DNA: TGTGCCAGCAGTTTCGGGGTACCCACAGATACGCAGTATTTT. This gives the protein CASSFGVPTDTQYF.

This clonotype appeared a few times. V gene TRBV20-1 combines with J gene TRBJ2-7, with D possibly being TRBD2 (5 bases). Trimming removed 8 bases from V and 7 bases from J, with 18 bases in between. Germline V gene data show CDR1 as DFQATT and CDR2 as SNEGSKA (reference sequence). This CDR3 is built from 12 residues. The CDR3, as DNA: TGCAGTCTCCAGGTCCCGCGACTAGAGCAGTACTTC. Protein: CSLQVPRLEQYF.

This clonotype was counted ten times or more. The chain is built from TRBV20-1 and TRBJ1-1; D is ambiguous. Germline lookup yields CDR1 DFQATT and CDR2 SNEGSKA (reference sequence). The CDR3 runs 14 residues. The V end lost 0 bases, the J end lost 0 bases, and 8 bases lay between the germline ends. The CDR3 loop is CSARDGGMNTEAFF. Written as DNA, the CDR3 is TGCAGTGCTAGAGACGGCGGAATGAACACTGAAGCTTTCTTT.

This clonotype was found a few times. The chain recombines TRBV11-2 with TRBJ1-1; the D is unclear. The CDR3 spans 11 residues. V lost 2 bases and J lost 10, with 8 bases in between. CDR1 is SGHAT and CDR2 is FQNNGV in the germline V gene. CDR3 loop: CASSLRELAFF. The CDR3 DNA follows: TGTGCCAGCAGCTTACGGGAGTTAGCTTTCTTT.

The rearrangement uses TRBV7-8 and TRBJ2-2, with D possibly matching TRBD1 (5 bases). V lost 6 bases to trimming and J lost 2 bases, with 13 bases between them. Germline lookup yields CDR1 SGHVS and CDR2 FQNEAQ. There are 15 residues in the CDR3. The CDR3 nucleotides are TGTGCCAGCAGAACAATAAGGACAAACACCGGGGAGCTGTTTTTT. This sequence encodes CASRTIRTNTGELFF.

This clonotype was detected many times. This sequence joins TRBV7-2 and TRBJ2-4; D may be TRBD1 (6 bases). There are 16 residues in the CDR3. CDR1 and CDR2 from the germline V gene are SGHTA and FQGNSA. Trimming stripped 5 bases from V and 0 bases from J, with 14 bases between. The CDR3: CASSLATGSAKNIQYF. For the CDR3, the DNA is TGTGCCAGCAGCCTCGCCACAGGGTCAGCCAAAAACATTCAGTACTTC. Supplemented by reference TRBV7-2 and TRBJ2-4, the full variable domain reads GAGVSQSPSNKVTEKGKDVELRCDPISGHTALYWYRQSLGQGLEFLIYFQGNSAPDKSGLPSDRFSAERTGGSVSTLTIQRTQQEDSAVYLCASSLATGSAKNIQYFGAGTRLSVL.

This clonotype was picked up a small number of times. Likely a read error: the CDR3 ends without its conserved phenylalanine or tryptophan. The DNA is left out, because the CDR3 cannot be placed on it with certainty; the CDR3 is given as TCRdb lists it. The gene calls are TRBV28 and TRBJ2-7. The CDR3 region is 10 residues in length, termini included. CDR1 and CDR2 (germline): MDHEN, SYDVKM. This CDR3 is CASSLLSSAG.

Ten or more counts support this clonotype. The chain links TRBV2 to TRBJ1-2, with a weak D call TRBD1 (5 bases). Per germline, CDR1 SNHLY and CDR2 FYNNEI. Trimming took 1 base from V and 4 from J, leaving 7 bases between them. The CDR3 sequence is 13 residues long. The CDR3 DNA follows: TGTGCCAGCAGTGAAGGGGGCAGCTATGGCTACACCTTC. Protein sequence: CASSEGGSYGYTF.

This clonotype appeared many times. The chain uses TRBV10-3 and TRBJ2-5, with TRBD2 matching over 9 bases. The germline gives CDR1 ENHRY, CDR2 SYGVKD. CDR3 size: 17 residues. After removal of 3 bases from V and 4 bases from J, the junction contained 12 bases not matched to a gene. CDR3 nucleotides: TGTGCCATCAGTGAACTAAAGACTAGCGGTGGGGGAGAGACCCAGTACTTC. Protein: CAISELKTSGGGETQYF.

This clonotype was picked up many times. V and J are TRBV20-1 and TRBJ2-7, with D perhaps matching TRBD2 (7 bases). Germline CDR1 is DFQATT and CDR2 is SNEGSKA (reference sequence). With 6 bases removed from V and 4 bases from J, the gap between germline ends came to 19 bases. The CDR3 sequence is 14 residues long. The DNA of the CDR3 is TGCAGTGCCCTCGTGGGGGGGGCCGCGTACGAGCAGTACTTC. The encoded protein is CSALVGGAAYEQYF.

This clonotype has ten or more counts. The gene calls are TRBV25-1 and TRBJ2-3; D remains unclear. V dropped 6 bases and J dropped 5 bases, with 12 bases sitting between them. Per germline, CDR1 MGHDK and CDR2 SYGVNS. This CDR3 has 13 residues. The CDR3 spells CASRGQVVDTQYF. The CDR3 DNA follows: TGTGCCAGCAGAGGGCAGGTTGTAGATACGCAGTATTTT.

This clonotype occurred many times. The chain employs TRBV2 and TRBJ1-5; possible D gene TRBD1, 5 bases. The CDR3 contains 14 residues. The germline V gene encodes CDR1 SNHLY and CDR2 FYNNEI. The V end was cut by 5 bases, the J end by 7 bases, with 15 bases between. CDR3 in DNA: TGTGCCAGCAGTAACCAGGGATCGGGCCAGCCCCAGCATTTT. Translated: CASSNQGSGQPQHF. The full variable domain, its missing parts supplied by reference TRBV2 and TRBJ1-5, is EPEVTQTPSHQVTQMGQEVILRCVPISNHLYFYWYRQILGQKVEFLVSFYNNEISEKSEIFDDQFSVERPDGSNFTLKIRSTKLEDSAMYFCASSNQGSGQPQHFGDGTRLSIL.

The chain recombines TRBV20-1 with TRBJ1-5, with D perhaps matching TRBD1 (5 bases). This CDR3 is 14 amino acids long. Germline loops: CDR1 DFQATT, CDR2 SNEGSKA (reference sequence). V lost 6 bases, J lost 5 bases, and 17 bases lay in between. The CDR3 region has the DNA TGCAGTGCACTCCTCCAGGGTTTGGATCAGCCCCAGCATTTT. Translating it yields CSALLQGLDQPQHF.

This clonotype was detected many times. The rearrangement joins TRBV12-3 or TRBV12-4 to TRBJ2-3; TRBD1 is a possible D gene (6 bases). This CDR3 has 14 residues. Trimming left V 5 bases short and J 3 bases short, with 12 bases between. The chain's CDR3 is CASSRAGVTDTQYF. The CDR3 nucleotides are TGTGCCAGCAGTCGAGCAGGGGTGACAGATACGCAGTATTTT.

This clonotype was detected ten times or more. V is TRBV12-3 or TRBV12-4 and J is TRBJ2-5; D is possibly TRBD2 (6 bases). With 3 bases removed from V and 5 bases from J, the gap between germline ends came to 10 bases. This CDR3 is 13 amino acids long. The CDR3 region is CASSFAGGETQYF. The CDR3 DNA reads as TGTGCCAGCAGTTTCGCTGGGGGGGAGACCCAGTACTTC.

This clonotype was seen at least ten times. The CDR3 region is CASSPTDLGVGYTF. CDR3 sequence (DNA): TGTGCCAGCAGTCCAACAGATTTAGGGGTCGGCTACACCTTC. This chain connects TRBV12-3 or TRBV12-4 to TRBJ1-2, with D maybe TRBD1 (5 bases). CDR3 length: 14 residues. V lost 5 bases, J lost 8 bases, and 18 bases lay in between.

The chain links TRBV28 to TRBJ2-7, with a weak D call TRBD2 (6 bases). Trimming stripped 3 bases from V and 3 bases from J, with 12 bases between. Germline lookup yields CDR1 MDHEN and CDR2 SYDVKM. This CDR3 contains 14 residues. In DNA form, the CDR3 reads TGTGCCAGCAGTTTTTCCGTCGGGGGCTACGAGCAGTACTTC. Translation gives CASSFSVGGYEQYF.

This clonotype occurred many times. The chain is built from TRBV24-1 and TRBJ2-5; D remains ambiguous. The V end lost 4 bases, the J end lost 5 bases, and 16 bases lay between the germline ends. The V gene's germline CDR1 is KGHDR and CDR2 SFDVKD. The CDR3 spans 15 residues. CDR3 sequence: CATSDVQVGAETQYF. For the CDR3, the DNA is TGTGCCACCAGTGACGTGCAGGTGGGCGCGGAGACCCAGTACTTC.

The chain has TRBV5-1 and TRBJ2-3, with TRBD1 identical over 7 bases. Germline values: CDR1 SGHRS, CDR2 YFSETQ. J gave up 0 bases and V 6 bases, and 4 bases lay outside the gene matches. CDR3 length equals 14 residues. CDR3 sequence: CASTGGRSTDTQYF. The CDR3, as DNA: TGCGCCAGCACAGGGGGTAGAAGCACAGATACGCAGTATTTT.